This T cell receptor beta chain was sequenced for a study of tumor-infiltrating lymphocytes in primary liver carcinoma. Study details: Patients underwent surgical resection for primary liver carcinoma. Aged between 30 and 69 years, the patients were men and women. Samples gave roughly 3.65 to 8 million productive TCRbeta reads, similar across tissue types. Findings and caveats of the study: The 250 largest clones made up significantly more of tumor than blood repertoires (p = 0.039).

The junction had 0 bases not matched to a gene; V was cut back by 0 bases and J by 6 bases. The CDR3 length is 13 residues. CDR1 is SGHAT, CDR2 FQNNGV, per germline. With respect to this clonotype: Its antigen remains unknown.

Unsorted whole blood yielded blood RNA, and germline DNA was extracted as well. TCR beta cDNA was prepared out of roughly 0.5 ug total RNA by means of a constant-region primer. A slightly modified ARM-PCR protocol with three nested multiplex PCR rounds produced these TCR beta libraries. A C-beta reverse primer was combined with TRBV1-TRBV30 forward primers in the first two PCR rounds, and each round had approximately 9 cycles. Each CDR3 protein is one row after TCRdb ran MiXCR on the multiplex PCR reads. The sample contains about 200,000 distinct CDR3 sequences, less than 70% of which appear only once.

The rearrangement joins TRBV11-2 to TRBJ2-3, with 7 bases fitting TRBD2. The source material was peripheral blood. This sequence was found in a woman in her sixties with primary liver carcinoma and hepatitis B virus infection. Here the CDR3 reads CASSLERGDTQYF. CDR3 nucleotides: TGTGCCAGCAGCTTAGAGCGGGGGGATACGCAGTATTTT.